The clone carrying this TCR beta chain was observed once. This CDR3 is 16 amino acids long. The V gene lost 2 bases and the J gene lost 2 bases, with 16 bases spanning the gap. Germline V CDR1 and CDR2: SGDLS, YYNGEE. PCR amplification relied on 60 Vbeta primers (plus 13 Jbeta primers). Profiling relied on immunoSEQ multiplex PCR, and the TCRdb table lists in-frame clones only, not all of them. The sample records just over 150,000 clones, 60% to 85% being singletons. The sample is drawn from a study of cytomegalovirus exposure and HLA in healthy donors. Study summary: Most genotyped donors, approximately 81% of 350 to 500, had Caucasian-associated genetic ancestry.

Sequenced sample: PBMCs. The clonotype was recovered from a young woman in good health and CMV-seronegative. The chain employs TRBV9 and TRBJ1-1; D remains unclear. CDR3 coding DNA: TGTGCCAGCAGCGTGATCCCCTTGACTGTTAACACTGAAGCTTTCTTT. This encodes CASSVIPLTVNTEAFF.